The 13 T cell receptor beta chains presented below share a single source sample, sequenced in a study of OX40 agonist ivuxolimab in advanced cancers. Method: immunoSEQ multiplex PCR; TCRdb's copy keeps in-frame clones and lacks some. The sample contains roughly 60,000 clones, about 90% of which appear only once. The specimen comprised CD4+ or CD8+ T cells sorted from blood, sampled in a trial of the OX40 agonist ivuxolimab. The source of these receptors is an adult with an advanced solid tumor such as melanoma, head and neck, liver or kidney cancer.

The J gene is TRBJ2-3, the V gene TRBV28; 7 bases are shared with TRBD2. Losses at the gene ends were 7 bases for V and 1 base for J; bases not matched to a gene: 11. The CDR3 is 16 residues long. From germline, CDR1 is MDHEN and CDR2 SYDVKM. The DNA for the CDR3 is TGTGCCAGCATTCCCCTAGCGGCCCAAGGCACAGATACGCAGTATTTT. Its translation is CASIPLAAQGTDTQYF.

The gene calls are TRBV9 and TRBJ1-4; no clear D. The germline V and J ends were trimmed by 2 bases and 0 bases, with 8 bases remaining between them. This CDR3 is 15 amino acids long. The germline CDR1 and CDR2 sequences are SGDLS and YYNGEE. In nucleotides, the CDR3 is TGTGCCAGCAGCGTCTCAGGAGCAACTAATGAAAAACTGTTTTTT. Translated, it gives CASSVSGATNEKLFF.

The chain recombines TRBV7-9 with TRBJ2-1, with 8 bases fitting TRBD1. This CDR3 contains 17 residues. V lost 4 bases and J lost 0; bases outside the gene matches: 8. Per the germline V gene, CDR1 is SEHNR and CDR2 is FQNEAQ (reference sequence). The CDR3 is CASSSNPQGGSYNEQFF. The CDR3 DNA reads TGTGCCAGCAGCTCCAATCCACAGGGGGGCTCCTACAATGAGCAGTTCTTC.

This clone was found a few times. This sequence joins TRBV7-8 and TRBJ2-7; 10 bases are a match to TRBD2. The V and J ends lost 1 base and 2 bases, in that order; junction bases with no gene match: 11. The length of the CDR3 is 18 residues. The germline gives CDR1 SGHVS, CDR2 FQNEAQ. The DNA of the CDR3 is TGTGCCAGCAGCTTAGGAGGGGCTACTAGCGGGGCCCCCTACGAGCAGTACTTC. It codes for CASSLGGATSGAPYEQYF.

The sample holds one count of this clone. The chain couples TRBV28 to TRBJ1-2, with D unresolved. CDR3 length: 13 residues. Germline CDR1 reads MDHEN; CDR2 reads SYDVKM. The V end lost 7 bases, the J end lost 0 bases, and 9 bases lay between the germline ends. The chain's CDR3 is CASTRKANYGYTF. The CDR3 bases are TGTGCCAGCACTAGAAAAGCTAACTATGGCTACACCTTC.

A word on this clone: This same CDR3 is encoded by further DNA sequences in the sample. V and J are TRBV9 and TRBJ2-3; D possibly matches TRBD1 or TRBD2 (5 bases each). This CDR3 spans 15 amino acids. Trimming removed 0 bases at V and 4 bases at J, with 12 bases between. The germline CDR1 and CDR2 sequences are SGDLS and YYNGEE. The CDR3 DNA is TGTGCCAGCAGCGTAGGAGGGGCCCTAGCAGATACGCAGTATTTT. The encoded protein is CASSVGGALADTQYF.

The V and J genes are TRBV28 and TRBJ1-2; D possibly corresponds to TRBD1 (5 bases). With 4 bases removed from V and 10 bases from J, the gap between germline ends came to 7 bases. Germline V gene data show CDR1 as MDHEN and CDR2 as SYDVKM. The CDR3 sequence is 10 residues long. CDR3 in amino acids: CASSSRVYTF. Written as DNA, the CDR3 is TGTGCCAGCAGTTCCAGGGTCTACACCTTC.

V usage is TRBV30 and J usage is TRBJ2-7; 8 nucleotides match TRBD1. The CDR3 contains 13 residues. Germline V gene data show CDR1 as GTSNPN and CDR2 as SVGIG (reference sequence). The V gene end was trimmed by 3 bases and the J gene end by 2 bases; junction bases not matched to a gene: 3. CDR3 loop: CAWSRQGPYEQYF. In nucleotides, the CDR3 is TGTGCCTGGAGCCGACAGGGGCCCTACGAGCAGTACTTC.

V is TRBV2 and J is TRBJ1-2; the match to TRBD1 covers 7 bases. The CDR3 is 15 residues long. V was pared by 4 bases and J by 4 bases, with 9 bases of the junction left unmatched. Germline V CDR1 and CDR2: SNHLY, FYNNEI. DNA of the CDR3: TGTGCCAGCAGTGGACAGGGTATGTGGTCCTATGGCTACACCTTC. It encodes CASSGQGMWSYGYTF. Full variable domain (rest looked up from reference TRBV2 and TRBJ1-2): EPEVTQTPSHQVTQMGQEVILRCVPISNHLYFYWYRQILGQKVEFLVSFYNNEISEKSEIFDDQFSVERPDGSNFTLKIRSTKLEDSAMYFCASSGQGMWSYGYTFGSGTRLTVV.

The rearrangement uses TRBV5-5 and TRBJ1-5; D is perhaps TRBD1 (6 bases). The CDR3 covers 19 residues. Trimming shortened V by 2 bases and J by 4 bases, and 25 bases separated the two germline ends. The germline V gene encodes CDR1 SGHKS and CDR2 YYEKEE (reference sequence). CDR3 coding DNA: TGTGCCAGCAGCTTCCGGGGGGCTTTTGGACAGACAGTAAATCAGCCCCAGCATTTT. Translated: CASSFRGAFGQTVNQPQHF.

The J gene is TRBJ1-6, the V gene TRBV19; 9 positions match TRBD1. This CDR3 is 15 amino acids long. V trimming: 9 bases; J trimming: 10 bases; junction bases outside the gene matches: 13. Germline CDR1 LNHDA, CDR2 SQIVND (reference sequence). CDR3 amino acids: CASSPQQGAGSPLHF. The CDR3 DNA reads TGTGCCAGCTCTCCCCAACAGGGGGCTGGGTCACCCCTCCACTTT.

The chain is built from TRBV2 and TRBJ1-2, with TRBD1 identical over 7 bases. This CDR3 has 12 residues. In germline, CDR1 is SNHLY, CDR2 FYNNEI. J lost 4 bases, V lost 7 bases, and 3 bases had no gene match. The CDR3 coding sequence is TGTGCCAGCAATCGGGACAGCTATGGCTACACCTTC. Protein sequence: CASNRDSYGYTF.

The chain joins TRBV25-1 to TRBJ1-2; the D is unclear. The V and J ends lost 4 bases and 8 bases respectively, with 11 bases between them. The CDR3 length is 12 residues. CDR1 and CDR2 from the germline V gene are MGHDK and SYGVNS. The CDR3 reads CASSANYEGYTF. The DNA of the CDR3 is TGTGCCAGCAGTGCAAACTACGAAGGCTACACCTTC.